The 9 T cell receptor beta chains below were found in one sample sequenced in a study of cytomegalovirus exposure and HLA in healthy donors. It was with 60 Vbeta and 13 Jbeta primers that the PCR ran. Repertoires were generated with immunoSEQ multiplex PCR, while TCRdb's copy carries only in-frame clones and drops some. The sample includes approximately 59,000 clones, 55% to 75% of them seen just once. Specimen: PBMCs. These receptors all come from a man between 40 and 49 years old in good health and CMV-seropositive.

The genes are TRBV18 and TRBJ2-1, with TRBD2 identical over 11 bases. The germline V gene has CDR1 KGHSH and CDR2 LQKENI. The V segment lost 1 base and the J segment 8 bases; nucleotides outside the gene matches: 13. The CDR3 runs to 18 residues. The DNA of the CDR3 is TGTGCCAGCTCACCACAACAACGACTAGCGGGGTCAAGGGATGAGCAGTTCTTC. It yields the protein CASSPQQRLAGSRDEQFF.

The chain employs TRBV14 and TRBJ1-2; 8 bases line up with TRBD1. CDR1 and CDR2 (germline): SGHDN, FVKESK. The V gene end was trimmed by 4 bases and the J gene end by 6 bases; junction bases not matched to a gene: 4. This CDR3 has 13 residues. The chain's CDR3 is CASSRQGLDGYTF. The CDR3 nucleotides are TGTGCCAGCAGCCGACAGGGGTTAGATGGCTACACCTTC.

The chain has TRBV5-6 and TRBJ1-5; TRBD1 matches at 7 bases. J gave up 4 bases and V 4 bases, and 5 bases lay outside the gene matches. CDR3 length: 14 residues. Germline V gene data show CDR1 as SGHDT and CDR2 as YYEEEE. CDR3 nucleotides: TGTGCCAGCAGCGTTGGACAGGTTAATCAGCCCCAGCATTTT. Amino acids: CASSVGQVNQPQHF.

The chain is built from TRBV5-5 and TRBJ1-1; D is uncertain. Trimming removed 2 bases at V and 7 bases at J, with 15 bases between. This CDR3 contains 14 residues. Germline-derived CDR1 and CDR2 are SGHKS and YYEKEE (reference sequence). CDR3 nucleotides: TGTGCCAGCAGCTTCGTCCTAGCCCCTAATGAAGCTTTCTTT. Its protein product is CASSFVLAPNEAFF. Full variable domain (rest looked up from reference TRBV5-5 and TRBJ1-1): DAGVTQSPTHLIKTRGQQVTLRCSPISGHKSVSWYQQVLGQGPQFIFQYYEKEERGRGNFPDRFSARQFPNYSSELNVNALLLGDSALYLCASSFVLAPNEAFFGQGTRLTVV.

The chain has TRBV25-1 and TRBJ2-3; 11 bases agree with TRBD1. This CDR3 is built from 15 residues. Per the germline V gene, CDR1 is MGHDK and CDR2 is SYGVNS. V shed 8 bases, J shed 6 bases, and the junction held 10 bases outside the gene matches. The CDR3 DNA is TGTGCCAGCTCGTTACCGGGACAGGGGGGTGATACGCAGTATTTT. Amino acids: CASSLPGQGGDTQYF.

The chain combines TRBV29-1 with TRBJ1-6; D is possibly TRBD1 (5 bases). This CDR3 region has 13 residues. Between the trimmed V and J ends, which lost 6 bases and 4 bases, there was a span of 10 bases. Germline CDR1 SQVTM, CDR2 ANQGSEA. CDR3: CSVSGGYNSPLHF. CDR3 coding DNA: TGCAGCGTGAGCGGGGGGTATAATTCACCCCTCCACTTT.

The V call is TRBV14, the J call TRBJ1-1; tentative D call: TRBD1 (5 bases). CDR1 and CDR2 from the germline V gene are SGHDN and FVKESK. V lost 3 bases and J 4 bases, leaving 21 bases between the germline ends. The CDR3 loop spans 17 amino acids. The DNA of the CDR3 is TGTGCCAGCAGCCATGGCGGGGCTAAAAGGGTTTCCACTGAAGCTTTCTTT. Translating it yields CASSHGGAKRVSTEAFF.

The rearrangement links TRBV15 to TRBJ1-4; 7 bases align to TRBD1. CDR3 length: 16 residues. Germline trimming cut 3 bases from V and 0 bases from J; bases unmatched to any gene: 4. Germline-derived CDR1 and CDR2 are LNHNV and YYDKDF (reference sequence). The CDR3 reads CATSSRGGATNEKLFF. CDR3 nucleotides: TGTGCCACCAGCAGTAGAGGGGGCGCAACTAATGAAAAACTGTTTTTT. The full variable domain, completed using reference TRBV15 and TRBJ1-4, is DAMVIQNPRYQVTQFGKPVTLSCSQTLNHNVMYWYQQKSSQAPKLLFHYYDKDFNNEADTPDNFQSRRPNTSFCFLDIRSPGLGDTAMYLCATSSRGGATNEKLFFGSGTQLSVL.

The chain carries TRBV7-2 and TRBJ2-1, with TRBD1 matching over 8 bases. The V and J ends lost 4 bases and 8 bases, in that order; junction bases with no gene match: 16. CDR1 is SGHTA and CDR2 is FQGNSA in the germline V gene. This CDR3 has 17 residues. As DNA, the CDR3 is TGTGCCAGCAGCTCGCCCCCCGGGACAGGAATTGGGCATGAGCAGTTCTTC. This gives the protein CASSSPPGTGIGHEQFF.